This T cell receptor (beta chain) appears in the sequencing data of a study of CD8 T cells in ankylosing spondylitis (dated by TCRdb to the late 2010s). Notes on the research overall: The study profiled T cell receptor beta repertoires in healthy donors and ankylosing spondylitis patients to find disease-linked TCR variants. The full study cohort comprised some 27 ankylosing spondylitis patients and around 100 healthy donors. Peripheral blood was sampled, and synovial fluid was additionally collected from ankylosing spondylitis patients. The study at large found these results: A TCR beta motif of about eight highly homologous amino acid variants appeared characteristic of blood from ankylosing spondylitis patients. The disease-linked clones were reported as significantly enriched in matched synovial fluid samples from ankylosing spondylitis patients. Some TCR beta motif variants had previously been reported in synovial fluid and blood of reactive arthritis patients, which suggested common disease-initiation mechanisms. The disease-linked clones showed a CD8+ phenotype and occurred at relatively low frequencies in peripheral blood.

The germline V gene gives CDR1 as SGHRS and CDR2 as YFSETQ. The CDR3, from cysteine to phenylalanine, totals 14 residues. Just CDR3 DNA is preserved here, 42 bases in frame from base 1. V is cut back by 4 bases and J by 7 bases, with 5 bases in the junction unmatched. This clonotype was counted a few times. The antigen this receptor binds is unknown. No much larger clone exists at a distance of one base, and base qualities are not known. Sequencing instrument: Illumina HiSeq 2500. TCR beta libraries were prepared by quantitative 5'-RACE with molecular barcodes. As for how the authors treated the data: Disease-linked TCR variants were identified with a new computational method built on a probabilistic model of VDJ rearrangement. The public reads were reanalyzed by TCRdb: fastp trimming at Q25, MiXCR alignment, in-frame beta chains only. Identical CDR3 proteins give one entry, which carries the most common genes and DNA. These V and J calls originate from TCRdb's pipeline instead of the authors' own analysis. The sample includes about 840,000 distinct CDR3 sequences, with about 10% observed a single time. About 0.5% of the sample is taken by the ten largest.

In this chain, TRBV5-1 is recombined with TRBJ2-2; 9 bases in between match TRBD2. The source material was blood, either unsorted or a sorted T cell fraction (not recorded which). The TCR originated in a male donor with ankylosing spondylitis. The CDR3 is CASSISGGGGELFF. The DNA reads TGCGCCAGCAGCATTAGCGGGGGCGGCGGGGAGCTGTTTTTT.